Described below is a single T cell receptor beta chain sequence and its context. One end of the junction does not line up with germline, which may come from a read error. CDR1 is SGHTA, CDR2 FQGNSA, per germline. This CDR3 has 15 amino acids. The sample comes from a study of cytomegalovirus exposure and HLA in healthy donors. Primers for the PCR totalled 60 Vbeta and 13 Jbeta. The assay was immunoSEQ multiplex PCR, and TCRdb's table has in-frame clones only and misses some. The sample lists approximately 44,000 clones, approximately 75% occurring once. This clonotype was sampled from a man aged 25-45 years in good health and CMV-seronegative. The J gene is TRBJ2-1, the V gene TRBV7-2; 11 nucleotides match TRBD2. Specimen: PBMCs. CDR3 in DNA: TGCGCCAGCAGCCCGACTAGCGGGGTAGCAGGTGAGCAGTTCTTC. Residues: CASSPTSGVAGEQFF.